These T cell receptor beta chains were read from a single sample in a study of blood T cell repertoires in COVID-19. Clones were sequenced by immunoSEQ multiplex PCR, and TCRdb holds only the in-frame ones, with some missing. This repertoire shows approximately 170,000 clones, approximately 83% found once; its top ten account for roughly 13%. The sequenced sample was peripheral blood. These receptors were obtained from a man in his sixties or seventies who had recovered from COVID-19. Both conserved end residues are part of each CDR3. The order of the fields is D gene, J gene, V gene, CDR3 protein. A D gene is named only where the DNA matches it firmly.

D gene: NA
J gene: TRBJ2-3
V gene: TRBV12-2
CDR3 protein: CASRQTGGNFADTQYF

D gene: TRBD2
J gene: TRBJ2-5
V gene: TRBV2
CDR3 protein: CASSVVGQGLSGRTSGRYPETQYF

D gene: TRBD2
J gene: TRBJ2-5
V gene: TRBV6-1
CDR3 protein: CASSEFSGTSGWETQYF

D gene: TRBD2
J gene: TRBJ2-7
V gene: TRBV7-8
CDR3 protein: CASSPGGGKVEQYF

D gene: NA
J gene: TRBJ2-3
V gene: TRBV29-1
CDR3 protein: CSVARDWSTDTQYF

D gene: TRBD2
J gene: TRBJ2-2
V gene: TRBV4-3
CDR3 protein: CASSQEPGTSGANTGELFF

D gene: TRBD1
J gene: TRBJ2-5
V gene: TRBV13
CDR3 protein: CASRTTGTGQETQYF

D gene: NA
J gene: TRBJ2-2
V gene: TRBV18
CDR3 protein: CASSPQTVNTGELFF

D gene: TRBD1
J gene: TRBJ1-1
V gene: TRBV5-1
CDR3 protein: CASSVGQGWDTEAFF

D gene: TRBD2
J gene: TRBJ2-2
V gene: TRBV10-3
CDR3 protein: CAIRRESATGELFF

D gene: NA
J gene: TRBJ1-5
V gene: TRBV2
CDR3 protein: CASRQGPNQPQHF

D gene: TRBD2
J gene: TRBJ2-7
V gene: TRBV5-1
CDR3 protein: CASSSRGRASYEQYF

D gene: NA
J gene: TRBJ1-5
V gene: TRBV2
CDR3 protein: CASSVGQSNQPQHF

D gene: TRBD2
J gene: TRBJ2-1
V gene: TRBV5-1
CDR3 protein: CASSSAGGRNEQFF

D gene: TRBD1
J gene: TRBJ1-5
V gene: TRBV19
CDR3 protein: CASSRTGGDQPQHF

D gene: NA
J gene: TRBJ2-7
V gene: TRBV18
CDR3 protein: CASSPPGAGPSIPQYF

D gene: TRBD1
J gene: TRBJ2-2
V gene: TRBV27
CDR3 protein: CASRGQGESGELFF

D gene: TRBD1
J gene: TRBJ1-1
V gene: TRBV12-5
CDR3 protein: CASGLVDGRDSGSTEAFF

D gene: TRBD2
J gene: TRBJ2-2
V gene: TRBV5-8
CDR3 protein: CASSLPSGRARNTGELFF

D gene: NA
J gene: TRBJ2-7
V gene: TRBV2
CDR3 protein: CASSERSGSSYEQYF

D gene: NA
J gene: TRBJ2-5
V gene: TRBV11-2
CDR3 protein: CASSLPGVETQYF

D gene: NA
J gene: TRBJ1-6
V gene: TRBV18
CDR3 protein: CASSSSGGRNSPLHF

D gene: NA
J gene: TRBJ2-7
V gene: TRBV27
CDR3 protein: CASSLASATDEQYF

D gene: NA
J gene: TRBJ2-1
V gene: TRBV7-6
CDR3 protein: CASSLEASLRDEQFF

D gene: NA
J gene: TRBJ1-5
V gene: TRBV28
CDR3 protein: CASSFVQNSWNQPQHF

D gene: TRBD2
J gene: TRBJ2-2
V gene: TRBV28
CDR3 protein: CASSRTSGVTGELFF

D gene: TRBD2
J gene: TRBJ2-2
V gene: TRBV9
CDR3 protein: CASSVAIITPTSGRASGELFF

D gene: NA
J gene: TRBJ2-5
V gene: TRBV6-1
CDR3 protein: CASSEYVAGLGETQYF

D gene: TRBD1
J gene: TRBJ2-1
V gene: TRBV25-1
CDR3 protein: CASRSPGQGRNEQFF

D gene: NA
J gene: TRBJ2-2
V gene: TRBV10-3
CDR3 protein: CAISVQGEVGELFF

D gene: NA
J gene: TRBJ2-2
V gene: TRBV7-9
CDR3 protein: CASSPDTNTGELFF

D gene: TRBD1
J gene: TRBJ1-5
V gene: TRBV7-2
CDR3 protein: CASSLEGASNQPQHF

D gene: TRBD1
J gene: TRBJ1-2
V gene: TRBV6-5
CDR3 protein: CASSYSGTGGDYGYTF

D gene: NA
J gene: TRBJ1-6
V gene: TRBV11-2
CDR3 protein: CASSQTGTPLHF

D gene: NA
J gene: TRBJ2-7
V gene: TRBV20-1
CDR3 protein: CSAKRAYEQYF

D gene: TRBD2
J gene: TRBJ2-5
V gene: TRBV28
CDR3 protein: CASSSSGQTQYF

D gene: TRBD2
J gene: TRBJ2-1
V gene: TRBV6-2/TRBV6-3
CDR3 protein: CASSYSPGLAVSYNEQFF

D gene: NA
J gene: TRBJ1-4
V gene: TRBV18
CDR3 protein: CASSPPVQPSLFF

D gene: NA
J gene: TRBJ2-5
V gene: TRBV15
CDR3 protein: CATSRDLTRRVQETQYF

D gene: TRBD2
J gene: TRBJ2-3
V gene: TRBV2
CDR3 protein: CASGGTTVAGRSTDTQYF

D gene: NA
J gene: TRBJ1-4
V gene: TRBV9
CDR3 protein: CASRRQKTANEKLFF